The entry below gives a single T cell receptor (beta chain) sequence along with its context. The antigen remains unidentified. The read ends 3 residues shy of where the CDR3 ends; the end is completed using the germline J gene. Cervical HPV DNA detected by MY09/MY11 PCR, typed by dot-blot. The data belong to a study of T cells in women clearing cervical HPV infection. Study summary: Donors had HPV16-related CIN3 or worse; 2 had invasive cancer. Findings and limits, study-wide: T-cell numbers per sample were unknown and may explain richness differences.

The germline V gene has CDR1 LNHDA and CDR2 SQIVND (reference sequence). The CDR3 has 15 residues. V was cut by 2 bases and J by 6 bases, with 13 bases left in between. Some clones are missing from TCRdb's copy, which holds only in-frame ones; the method was immunoSEQ multiplex PCR. In total, the table holds about 30,000 clones. Sequenced input: blood buffy coat. The chain employs TRBV19 and TRBJ2-2, with D possibly TRBD1 on 6 matching bases. The TCR comes from a woman aged 18 to 75 with a cervical HPV16 infection that either progressed to CIN3+ or cleared (not recorded which). The sequenced CDR3 bases are TGTGCCAGTAGTATATTACAGGGTTTACCCGGGGAG. Translation: CASSILQGLPGE. The complete CDR3 reads CASSILQGLPGELFF.